This T cell receptor (beta chain) was profiled in a study of T-cell memory formation after mild COVID-19. At the level of the study: TCR clusters largely stayed donor specific.

Study findings and constraints: The study found balanced CD4/CD8 in clones contracting day 15 to 85 and a CD4+ lean in later expanders.

Libraries for TCRalpha and TCRbeta carried sample barcodes and unique molecular identifiers via 5'RACE. TCRdb re-called the 5' RACE reads with MiXCR, one entry per CDR3 protein. The data contain 130,000 to 150,000 distinct CDR3 sequences, approximately 21% of them seen just once; the ten biggest clones take up under 2.5%. CDR1 and CDR2 from the germline V gene are SGHAT and FQDESV (reference sequence). This CDR3 region has 12 residues. V was clipped by 5 bases and J by 7 bases, with 9 bases between them. Regarding this clonotype: Its cognate antigen is unknown.

Input material: PBMCs or a T cell subset sorted from them (not recorded which). The V gene is TRBV11-1, the J gene TRBJ2-1; D may be TRBD1 (6 bases). This TCR derives from an adult woman who had mild COVID-19 (a few samples of this study predate the infection). Cell type and time point are not known. In nucleotides, the CDR3 is TGTGCCAGCAGCACCGACAGGAATGAGCAGTTCTTC. Its translation: CASSTDRNEQFF.